This T cell receptor beta chain was profiled in a study of cytomegalovirus exposure and HLA in healthy donors. As concerns this clone: The antigen remains unidentified. Its ends do not fully match the called genes, so a read error is possible.

Findings and caveats of the study: Another analysis was done later, and it associated approximately 18,000 TCR beta sequences with HLA alleles at 0.05 false discovery rate.

Per germline, CDR1 KGHSH and CDR2 LQKENI. There are 13 residues in the CDR3. Researchers ran the PCR with 60 Vbeta and 13 Jbeta primers. How the authors handled the data: As a later analysis found, there were around 86 million unique TCR beta chains, of which approximately 10 million were shared. Libraries were prepared by immunoSEQ multiplex PCR; TCRdb keeps only in-frame clonotypes and omits some of them. That table supplies the V and J calls and clone size; D and trimming were determined from the DNA. Here the sample spans over 200,000 clones, 75% to 85% being singletons. This receptor was obtained from a woman between 55 and 75 years old in good health and CMV-seropositive. The V gene is TRBV18, the J gene TRBJ2-5; no clear D. The source material was PBMCs. In DNA, the CDR3 is TGTGCCAGCACACCGGTTTCGGAAGAGACCCAGTACTTC. Encoded protein: CASTPVSEETQYF.